These T cell receptor beta chains were read from a single sample in a study of blood T cell repertoires in COVID-19. TCRdb's table, derived via immunoSEQ multiplex PCR, lists solely in-frame clones and lacks some. The sample yields a few hundred thousand clones, 75% to 95% seen once. The sequencing input was peripheral blood. The receptors derive from a woman younger than 45 with COVID-19, enrolled during active disease. Both conserved end residues are part of each CDR3. Each record gives: clone size, D gene, V gene, CDR3 length, J gene, CDR3 protein, CDR3 DNA. A D gene is named only where the DNA matches it firmly. The listing skips clone size in some rows; elsewhere it reads once, few, many or a size class.

>NA|NA|TRBV30|13|TRBJ1-2
CAWSRGANYGYTF
TGTGCCTGGAGCCGGGGGGCTAACTATGGCTACACCTTC
>NA|TRBD1|TRBV11-3|14|TRBJ2-5
CASSSTTGEGTQYF
TGTGCCAGCAGCTCTACGACAGGGGAAGGGACCCAGTACTTC
>NA|TRBD1|TRBV2|15|TRBJ1-5
CASSLKTGGGQPQHF
TGTGCCAGCAGTCTAAAGACAGGGGGTGGACAGCCCCAGCATTTT
>NA|NA|TRBV6-5|13|TRBJ1-4
CATQGGANEKLFF
TGTGCCACCCAGGGTGGAGCTAATGAAAAACTGTTTTTT
>NA|NA|TRBV6-2/TRBV6-3|16|TRBJ1-5
CASSTQGFGSNQPQHF
TGTGCCAGCAGTACTCAGGGTTTTGGTAGCAATCAGCCCCAGCATTTT
>NA|NA|TRBV10-3|13|TRBJ1-4
CAISEQVNEKLFF
TGTGCCATCAGTGAACAGGTTAATGAAAAACTGTTTTTT
>NA|TRBD1|TRBV27|16|TRBJ2-2
CASSLVQGANTGELFF
TGTGCCAGCAGTTTAGTACAGGGGGCTAACACCGGGGAGCTGTTTTTT
>NA|NA|TRBV27|13|TRBJ1-5
CASTAGVNQPQHF
TGTGCCAGCACGGCAGGGGTGAATCAGCCCCAGCATTTT
>NA|NA|TRBV21-1|17|TRBJ2-7
CASSKGAGFSYRCEQYF
NA
>once|NA|TRBV5-4|13|TRBJ2-5
CASGFWGEETQYF
TGTGCCAGCGGGTTTTGGGGGGAAGAGACCCAGTACTTC
>NA|NA|TRBV18|13|TRBJ2-1
CASSRDSRNEQFF
TGTGCCAGCTCACGGGACTCAAGGAATGAGCAGTTCTTC
>NA|TRBD2|TRBV4-1|17|TRBJ2-2
CASSQRVPSGGTGELFF
TGCGCCAGCAGCCAGCGAGTGCCTAGCGGAGGCACCGGGGAGCTGTTTTTT
>NA|NA|TRBV28|14|TRBJ1-5
CASSTDGGLGAQHF
TGTGCCAGCAGTACCGACGGGGGGCTAGGAGCCCAGCATTTT
>NA|NA|TRBV9|14|TRBJ1-2
CASSVATGREGYTF
TGTGCCAGCAGCGTAGCAACCGGCCGGGAAGGCTACACCTTC
>NA|TRBD2|TRBV6-5|13|TRBJ2-7
CASGAGGPYEQYF
TGTGCCAGCGGGGCGGGAGGGCCCTACGAGCAGTACTTC
>NA|TRBD1|TRBV2|16|TRBJ1-1
CASDPTGGEWGTEAFF
TGTGCCAGCGATCCGACAGGGGGGGAATGGGGCACTGAAGCTTTCTTT
>NA|TRBD1|TRBV29-1|11|TRBJ2-3
CSVDRADTQYF
TGCAGCGTCGACAGGGCAGATACGCAGTATTTT
>NA|TRBD2|TRBV7-3|15|TRBJ2-7
CASSLTGSGSEEQYF
TGTGCCAGCAGCTTAACAGGTAGCGGGAGTGAGGAGCAGTACTTC
>NA|NA|TRBV7-9|17|TRBJ2-5
CASSLEGNRDNQETQYF
TGTGCCAGCAGCTTAGAAGGGAACCGGGACAACCAAGAGACCCAGTACTTC
>NA|NA|TRBV27|13|TRBJ2-7
CASSTTGYHEQYF
TGTGCCAGCAGTACCACAGGGTACCACGAGCAGTACTTC
>NA|NA|TRBV28|14|TRBJ1-1
CASSLRGAVTEAFF
TGTGCCAGCAGTTTACGGGGGGCGGTAACTGAAGCTTTCTTT
>NA|TRBD2|TRBV28|16|TRBJ2-5
CASTRLADPEAETQYF
TGTGCCAGCACTCGACTAGCGGACCCGGAGGCGGAGACCCAGTACTTC
>NA|TRBD1|TRBV2|14|TRBJ2-2
CASGGQGLAGELFF
TGTGCCAGCGGGGGACAGGGGCTAGCCGGGGAGCTGTTTTTT
>once|TRBD2|TRBV7-2|15|TRBJ2-7
CASSFVAGGSYEQYF
TGTGCCAGCAGCTTTGTGGCGGGAGGATCCTACGAGCAGTACTTC
>NA|NA|TRBV27|14|TRBJ1-1
CASSPIGQNTEAFF
TGTGCCAGCAGTCCAATTGGACAGAACACTGAAGCTTTCTTT
>NA|NA|TRBV5-1|16|TRBJ2-6
CASSLAWGPGANVLTF
TGCGCCAGCAGCTTGGCTTGGGGGCCCGGGGCCAACGTCCTGACTTTC
>NA|NA|TRBV5-1|16|TRBJ1-1
CASSLGWARVNTEAFF
TGCGCCAGCAGCTTGGGATGGGCCAGGGTCAACACTGAAGCTTTCTTT
>NA|NA|TRBV7-6|15|TRBJ2-7
CASSLVGGSSYEQYF
TGTGCCAGCAGCTTAGTTGGCGGTAGCTCCTACGAGCAGTACTTC
>NA|NA|TRBV28|12|TRBJ1-2
CASSSNRYGYTF
TGTGCCAGCAGTTCGAACCGGTATGGCTACACCTTC
>NA|TRBD1|TRBV9|14|TRBJ2-7
CASSSGQGAYEQYF
TGTGCCAGCAGCTCGGGACAGGGGGCCTACGAGCAGTACTTC
>NA|NA|TRBV27|14|TRBJ1-1
CASSSGVMNTEAFF
TGTGCCAGCAGTTCGGGGGTCATGAACACTGAAGCTTTCTTT
>NA|NA|TRBV4-1|15|TRBJ1-4
CASSQVPRGNEKLFF
TGCGCCAGCAGCCAAGTCCCCAGGGGAAATGAAAAACTGTTTTTT
>NA|NA|TRBV5-6|14|TRBJ1-5
CASSLAGFNQPQHF
TGTGCCAGCAGCTTGGCAGGGTTCAATCAGCCCCAGCATTTT
>few|NA|TRBV5-1|14|TRBJ2-7
CASSPGGVGYEQYF
TGCGCCAGCAGCCCCGGCGGGGTAGGCTACGAGCAGTACTTC
>NA|TRBD2|TRBV7-3|14|TRBJ2-3
CASKDAGAKDTQYF
TGTGCCAGCAAAGACGCGGGAGCCAAAGATACGCAGTATTTT
>once|TRBD2|TRBV3-1/TRBV3-2|16|TRBJ2-2
CASSPRAGGFTGELFF
TGTGCCAGCAGCCCCCGGGCGGGAGGTTTCACCGGGGAGCTGTTTTTT
>NA|NA|TRBV4-2|15|TRBJ2-2
CASTPGRANTGELFF
TGTGCCAGCACCCCGGGAAGAGCGAACACCGGGGAGCTGTTTTTT
>NA|NA|TRBV7-2|13|TRBJ1-4
CASSSQGNEKLFF
TGTGCCAGCAGCTCTCAGGGTAATGAAAAACTGTTTTTT
>NA|TRBD2|TRBV5-4|14|TRBJ2-1
CATSPAGALYEQFF
TGTGCCACCTCCCCAGCGGGAGCACTTTATGAGCAGTTCTTC
>NA|TRBD2|TRBV18|13|TRBJ2-1
CASSRLRGGEQFF
TGTGCCAGCTCACGGCTCCGGGGGGGTGAGCAGTTCTTC